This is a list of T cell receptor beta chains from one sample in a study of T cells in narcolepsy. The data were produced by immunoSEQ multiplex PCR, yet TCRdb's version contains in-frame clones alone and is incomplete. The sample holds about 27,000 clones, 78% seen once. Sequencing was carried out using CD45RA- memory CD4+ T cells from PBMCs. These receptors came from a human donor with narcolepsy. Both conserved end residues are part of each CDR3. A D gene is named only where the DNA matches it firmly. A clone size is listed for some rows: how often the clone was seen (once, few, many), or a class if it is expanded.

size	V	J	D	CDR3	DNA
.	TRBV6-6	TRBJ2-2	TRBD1	CASREDRVGELFF	TGTGCCAGCAGGGAAGACAGGGTGGGGGAGCTGTTTTTT
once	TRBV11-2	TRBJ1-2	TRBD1	CASSLFGQAGYGYTF	TGTGCCAGCAGCTTATTCGGACAGGCGGGCTATGGCTACACCTTC
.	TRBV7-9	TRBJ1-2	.	CASSSGRNYGYTF	TGTGCCAGCAGCTCAGGACGGAACTATGGCTACACCTTC
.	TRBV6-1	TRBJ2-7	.	CASLNPAGSYEQYF	TGTGCCAGCTTGAACCCGGCGGGGTCCTACGAGCAGTACTTC
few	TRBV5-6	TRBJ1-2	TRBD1	CASSLGGQADGYTF	TGTGCCAGCAGCTTGGGGGGACAGGCGGATGGCTACACCTTC
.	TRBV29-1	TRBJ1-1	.	CSPLRGGEAFF	TGCAGCCCATTGAGGGGGGGGGAAGCTTTCTTT
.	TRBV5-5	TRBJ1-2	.	CASSSTTEAPVYGYTF	TGTGCCAGCAGCTCGACCACGGAGGCCCCGGTCTATGGCTACACCTTC
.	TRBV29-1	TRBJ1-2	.	CSVHGDYYGYTF	TGCAGCGTTCATGGTGATTACTATGGCTACACCTTC
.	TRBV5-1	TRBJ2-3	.	CASRDTGRADTQYF	TGCGCCAGCCGCGACACAGGGAGGGCAGATACGCAGTATTTT
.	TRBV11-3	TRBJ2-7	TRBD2	CASSSPAGGSYEQYF	TGTGCCAGCAGCTCACCCGCGGGGGGCTCCTACGAGCAGTACTTC
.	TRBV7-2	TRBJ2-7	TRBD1	CASSLKGALVHEQYF	TGTGCCAGCAGCTTAAAGGGGGCGCTGGTCCACGAGCAGTACTTC
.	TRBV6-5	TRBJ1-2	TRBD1	CASSYLDRGLGGYTF	TGTGCCAGCAGTTACCTGGACAGGGGGTTAGGTGGCTACACCTTC
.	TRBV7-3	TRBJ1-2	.	CASSLSPLYTDGYTF	TGTGCCAGCAGCTTATCCCCCCTTTACACCGATGGCTACACCTTC
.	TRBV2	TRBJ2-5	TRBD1	CASRDRPLRETQYF	TGTGCCAGCAGGGACAGGCCATTGAGGGAGACCCAGTACTTC
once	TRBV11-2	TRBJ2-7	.	CASSPGLKSGGEQYF	TGTGCCAGCAGCCCGGGGTTAAAGTCCGGCGGCGAGCAGTACTTC
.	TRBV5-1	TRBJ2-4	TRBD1	CASSLADREFNIQYF	TGCGCCAGCAGCTTGGCGGACAGGGAATTTAACATTCAGTACTTC
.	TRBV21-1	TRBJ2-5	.	CASSKGTLAGEGIGTQYF	TGTGCCAGCAGCAAAGGAACACTAGCGGGGGAAGGGATCGGGACCCAGTACTTC
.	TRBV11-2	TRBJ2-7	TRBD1	CASSLETGGYEQYF	TGTGCCAGCAGCTTAGAGACAGGGGGCTACGAGCAGTACTTC
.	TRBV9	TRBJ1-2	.	CASSRDQGSYGYTF	TGTGCCAGCAGCCGAGATCAGGGATCCTATGGCTACACCTTC
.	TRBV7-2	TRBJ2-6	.	CASSLISQGAGANVLTF	TGTGCCAGCAGCTTAATTTCGCAGGGAGCTGGGGCCAACGTCCTGACTTTC
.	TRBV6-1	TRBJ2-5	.	CASSEILVGLVGTQYF	TGTGCCAGCAGTGAAATATTGGTGGGCCTAGTTGGGACCCAGTACTTC
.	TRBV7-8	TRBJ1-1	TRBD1	CASSLTTGARAEAFF	TGTGCCAGCAGCTTAACGACAGGGGCGAGGGCTGAAGCTTTCTTT
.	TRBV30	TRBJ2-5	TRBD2	CAWRGGDRRETQYF	TGTGCCTGGAGGGGGGGGGACCGGAGAGAGACCCAGTACTTC
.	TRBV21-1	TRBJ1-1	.	CASSKSIITGTGASEAFF	TGTGCCAGCAGCAAAAGTATAATCACCGGGACAGGGGCTTCTGAAGCTTTCTTT
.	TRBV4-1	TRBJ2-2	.	CASSQDVPLEAGELFF	TGCGCCAGCAGCCAAGACGTCCCCCTAGAGGCCGGGGAGCTGTTTTTT
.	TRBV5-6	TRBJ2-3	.	CASSLVGFGGGTDTQYF	TGTGCCAGCAGCTTGGTAGGATTTGGCGGGGGCACAGATACGCAGTATTTT
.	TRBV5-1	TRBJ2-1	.	CASSLAGETYNEQFF	TGCGCCAGCAGCTTGGCGGGGGAGACCTACAATGAGCAGTTCTTC
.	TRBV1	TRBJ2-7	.	CTSSQRQGRYEQYF	TGCACCAGCAGCCAAAGGCAGGGGAGGTACGAGCAGTACTTC
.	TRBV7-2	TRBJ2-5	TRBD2	CASSFGGEETQYF	TGTGCCAGCAGCTTTGGGGGGGAAGAGACCCAGTACTTC
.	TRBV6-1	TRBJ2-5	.	CASSEGRRAYQETQYF	TGTGCCAGCAGTGAGGGACGACGAGCGTACCAAGAGACCCAGTACTTC
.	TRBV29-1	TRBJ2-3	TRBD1	CSVVQPGQGDTDTQYF	TGCAGCGTTGTTCAGCCGGGACAGGGGGACACAGATACGCAGTATTTT
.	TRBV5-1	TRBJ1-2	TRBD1	CASSYGQGGNGYTF	TGCGCCAGCAGCTATGGACAGGGTGGGAATGGCTACACCTTC
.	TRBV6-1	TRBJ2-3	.	CASSIRDGSTDTQYF	TGTGCCAGCAGTATCCGGGACGGAAGCACAGATACGCAGTATTTT
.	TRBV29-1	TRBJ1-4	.	CSAGWTNEKLFF	TGCAGCGCTGGGTGGACTAATGAAAAACTGTTTTTT
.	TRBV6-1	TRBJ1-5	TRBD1	CASKEGAQPQHF	TGTGCCAGCAAGGAGGGGGCTCAGCCCCAGCATTTT
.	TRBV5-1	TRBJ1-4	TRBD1	CASSRDRANEKLFF	TGCGCCAGCAGCCGGGACAGGGCTAATGAAAAACTGTTTTTT
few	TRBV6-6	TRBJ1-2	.	CASRSGQRQTF	TGTGCCAGCAGATCAGGACAGCGTCAGACCTTC
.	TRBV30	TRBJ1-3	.	CAWSKGVGNTIYF	TGTGCCTGGAGTAAGGGAGTCGGAAACACCATATATTTT
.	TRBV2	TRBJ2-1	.	CASSVQASYNEQFF	TGTGCCAGCAGTGTGCAGGCCTCCTACAATGAGCAGTTCTTC
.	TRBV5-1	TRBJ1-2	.	CASSLLESGYTF	TGCGCCAGCAGCCTACTCGAGTCGGGCTACACCTTC
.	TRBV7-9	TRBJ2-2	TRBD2	CASSPSGLNTGELFF	TGTGCCAGCAGCCCTAGCGGGTTAAACACCGGGGAGCTGTTTTTT
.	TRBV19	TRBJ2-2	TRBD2	CASSLSSAGELQSGELFF	TGTGCCAGTAGTCTCTCCTCTGCGGGGGAGCTTCAAAGCGGGGAGCTGTTTTTT
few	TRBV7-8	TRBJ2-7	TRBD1	CASSLVAATGNSYEQYF	TGTGCCAGCAGCTTAGTAGCCGCGACAGGGAACTCCTACGAGCAGTACTTC
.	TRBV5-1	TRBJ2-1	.	CASSLGLPQGNEQFF	TGCGCCAGCAGCTTGGGTCTGCCCCAGGGCAATGAGCAGTTCTTC
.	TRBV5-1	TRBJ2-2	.	CASSLDGAGELFF	TGCGCCAGCAGCTTGGACGGCGCCGGGGAGCTGTTTTTT
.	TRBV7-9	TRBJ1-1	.	CASSSQRTVNTEAFF	TGTGCCAGCAGCAGCCAGAGGACGGTGAACACTGAAGCTTTCTTT
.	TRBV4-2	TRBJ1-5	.	CASSQDTITSNQPQHF	TGTGCCAGCAGCCAAGATACAATTACCAGCAATCAGCCCCAGCATTTT
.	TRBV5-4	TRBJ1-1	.	CASNLGVDTEAFF	TGTGCCAGCAACCTAGGGGTGGACACTGAAGCTTTCTTT